This TCR beta chain was sequenced in a study of T cells in Graves' hyperthyroidism and ophthalmopathy. Diagnosis relied on clinical symptoms, serum thyroxine and TRAb, thyroid ultrasound and orbital computed tomography. V was clipped by 5 bases and J by 4 bases; unmatched bases: 8. The V gene's germline CDR1 is SGHTA and CDR2 FQGNSA. The CDR3 is 14 residues long. What was amplified from RNA transcripts were TCR beta CDR3 regions. TCR CDR3 underwent first-round RT-PCR with the HTBI primer set. TCRdb reprocessed the multiplex PCR reads with MiXCR, giving one entry per CDR3 protein. The data contain some 490,000 distinct CDR3 sequences, 15% to 20% of them singletons. This clonotype was seen a handful of times.

This chain links TRBV7-2 with TRBJ2-7; 7 bases agree with TRBD1. The sequence was obtained from a woman aged 30 to 39 with Graves' ophthalmopathy. Specimen: blood. The CDR3 nucleotides are TGTGCCAGCAGCCCCGACAGGGTGACGTACGAGCAGTACTTC. Translated: CASSPDRVTYEQYF. The entire variable domain, with the rest obtained from reference TRBV7-2 and TRBJ2-7, is as follows: GAGVSQSPSNKVTEKGKDVELRCDPISGHTALYWYRQSLGQGLEFLIYFQGNSAPDKSGLPSDRFSAERTGGSVSTLTIQRTQQEDSAVYLCASSPDRVTYEQYFGPGTRLTVT.